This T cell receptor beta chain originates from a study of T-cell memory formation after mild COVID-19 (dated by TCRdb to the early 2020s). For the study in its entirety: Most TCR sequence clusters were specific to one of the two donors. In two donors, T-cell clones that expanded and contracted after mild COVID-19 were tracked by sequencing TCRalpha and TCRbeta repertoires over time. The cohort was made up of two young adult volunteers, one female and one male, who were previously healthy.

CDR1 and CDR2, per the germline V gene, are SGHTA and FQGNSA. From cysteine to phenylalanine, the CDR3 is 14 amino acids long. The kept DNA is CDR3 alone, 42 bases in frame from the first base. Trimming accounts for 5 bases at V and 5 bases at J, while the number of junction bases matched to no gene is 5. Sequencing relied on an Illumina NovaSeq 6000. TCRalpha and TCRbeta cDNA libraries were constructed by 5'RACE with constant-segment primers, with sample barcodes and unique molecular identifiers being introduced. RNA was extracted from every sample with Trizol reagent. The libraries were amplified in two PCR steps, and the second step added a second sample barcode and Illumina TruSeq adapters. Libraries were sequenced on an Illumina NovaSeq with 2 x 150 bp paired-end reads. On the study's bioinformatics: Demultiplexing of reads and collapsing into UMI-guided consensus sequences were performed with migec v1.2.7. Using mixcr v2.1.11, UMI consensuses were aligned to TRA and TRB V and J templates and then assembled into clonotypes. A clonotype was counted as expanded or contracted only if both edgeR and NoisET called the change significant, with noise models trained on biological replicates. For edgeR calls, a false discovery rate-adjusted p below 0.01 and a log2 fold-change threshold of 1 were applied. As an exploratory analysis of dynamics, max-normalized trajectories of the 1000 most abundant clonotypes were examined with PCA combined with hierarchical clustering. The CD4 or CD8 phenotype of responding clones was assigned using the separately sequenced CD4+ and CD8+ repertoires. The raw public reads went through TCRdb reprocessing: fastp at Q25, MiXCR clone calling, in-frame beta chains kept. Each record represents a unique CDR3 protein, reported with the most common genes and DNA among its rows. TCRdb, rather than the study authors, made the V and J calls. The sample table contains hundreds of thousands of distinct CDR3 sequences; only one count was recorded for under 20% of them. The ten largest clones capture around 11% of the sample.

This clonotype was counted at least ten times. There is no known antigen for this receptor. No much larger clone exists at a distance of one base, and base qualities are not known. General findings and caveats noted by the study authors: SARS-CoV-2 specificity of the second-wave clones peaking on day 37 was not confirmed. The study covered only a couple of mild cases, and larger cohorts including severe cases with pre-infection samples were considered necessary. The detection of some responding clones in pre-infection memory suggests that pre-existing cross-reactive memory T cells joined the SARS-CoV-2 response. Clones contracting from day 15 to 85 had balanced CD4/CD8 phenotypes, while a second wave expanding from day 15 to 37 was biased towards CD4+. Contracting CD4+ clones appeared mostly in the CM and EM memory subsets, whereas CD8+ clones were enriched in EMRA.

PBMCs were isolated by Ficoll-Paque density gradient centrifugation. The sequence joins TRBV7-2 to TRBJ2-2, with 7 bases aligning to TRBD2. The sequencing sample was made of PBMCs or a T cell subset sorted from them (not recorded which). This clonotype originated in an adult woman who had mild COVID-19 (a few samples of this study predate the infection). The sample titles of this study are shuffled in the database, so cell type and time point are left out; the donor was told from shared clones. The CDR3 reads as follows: CASSHGLGTGELFF. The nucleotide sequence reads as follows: TGTGCCAGCAGCCACGGACTAGGAACCGGGGAGCTGTTTTTT.